This T cell receptor (beta chain) was obtained from a study of cytomegalovirus exposure and HLA in healthy donors. This PCR relied on a set of 60 Vbeta primers and 13 Jbeta primers. Data came from immunoSEQ multiplex PCR; TCRdb stores just in-frame clones and leaves some out. The repertoire table contains 150,000 to 200,000 clones. With respect to this clone: Its antigen is unidentified.

Germline CDR1 MNHEY, CDR2 SMNVEV (reference sequence). This CDR3 has 12 residues. Trimming shortened V by 6 bases and J by 6 bases, and 12 bases separated the two germline ends. Study-wide results and caveats: Most subjects' HLA-A and HLA-B alleles were reportedly predicted from TCR beta sequences. A few of the chains that were CMV-associated were confirmed in vitro to be specific for CMV antigens. An apparent linkage of common viral pathogens to several of the most significant clusters emerged in a later analysis.

Sequencing was done on a sample of PBMCs. The rearrangement joins TRBV27 to TRBJ2-7; D is unresolved. This TCR came from a young man in good health and CMV-seronegative. CDR3 sequence reads: CASSLRVGEQYF. The CDR3 nucleotides are TGTGCCAGCAGCCTCCGGGTCGGCGAGCAGTACTTC.